The TCR beta chain under discussion was sequenced for a study of response to subunit inactivated influenza vaccine. Findings and limits, study-wide: The authors put forward the suggestion that each seasonal influenza vaccination may bring in only a limited number of new T cells.

The V gene's germline CDR1 is LGHNA and CDR2 YNFKEQ. This CDR3 region has 15 residues. Trimming stripped 0 bases from V and 2 bases from J, with 11 bases between. TCRdb fed the RT-PCR reads into MiXCR, producing one record per CDR3 protein. Of more than 700,000 distinct CDR3 sequences listed, around 20% were seen once; the top ten hold more than 8.5%. This clonotype was detected only once. The antigen is unknown. V is TRBV4-2 and J is TRBJ2-7, with D maybe TRBD2 (5 bases). The sequence derives from a man between 45 and 60 years old who received an inactivated influenza vaccine. The sequencing here drew on PBMCs from blood, taken more than 4 days after vaccination. CDR3 amino acids: CASSQDAGVTYEQYF. As DNA, the CDR3 is TGTGCCAGCAGCCAAGATGCGGGTGTCACCTACGAGCAGTACTTC.